This TCR beta chain derives from a study of OX40 agonist ivuxolimab in advanced cancers. Study-level points and caveats: The CD4+ and CD8+ T cells in the blood had expanded clonally by week 6 at 0.1 to 3.0 mg/kg. The average count of expanded clones was higher among CD8+ T cells than among CD4+.

The germline gives CDR1 SGHRS, CDR2 YFSETQ. V gave up 5 bases and J gave up 4 bases; unmatched junction bases: 5. This CDR3 region has 14 residues. The method was immunoSEQ multiplex PCR; TCRdb's version includes in-frame clones alone and lacks a portion of them. The top ten clones hold roughly 8.4% of a sample with tens of thousands of clones, around nine tenths of them seen once. Remarks on this clone: Its antigen is currently unknown.

This TCR derives from an adult with an advanced solid tumor such as melanoma, head and neck, liver or kidney cancer. The starting material was CD4+ or CD8+ T cells sorted from blood, obtained in a trial of the OX40 agonist ivuxolimab. The chain combines TRBV5-1 with TRBJ2-7; 11 bases match TRBD2. This chain's CDR3 is CASRSTSGGYEQYF. In nucleotides, the CDR3 is TGCGCCAGCAGATCTACTAGCGGGGGATACGAGCAGTACTTC.